The T cell receptor (beta chain) under discussion was sequenced for a study of CD8 T cells in Susac syndrome. Deletions cut 5 bases from V and 0 bases from J, with 8 bases between. Germline CDR1 reads DFQATT; CDR2 reads SNEGSKA (reference sequence). This CDR3 is built from 13 residues. Both CD4+ and CD8+ T cells were negatively isolated, and TEMRA cells underwent FACS enrichment. With random hexamers, reverse transcription was performed on about 0.5 to 1 ug of RNA. TCRdb reanalysed the immunoSEQ multiplex PCR reads using MiXCR and keeps one entry per CDR3 protein. Of a few hundred thousand distinct CDR3 sequences listed, approximately 95% are singletons.

The V and J genes are TRBV20-1 and TRBJ2-4; D not resolved. The specimen was CD4+ T cells from PBMCs. The sequence derives from a human donor with multiple sclerosis. CDR3 DNA: TGCAGTGCTTGGTCGGTAGCCAAAAACATTCAGTACTTC. Amino acids: CSAWSVAKNIQYF.